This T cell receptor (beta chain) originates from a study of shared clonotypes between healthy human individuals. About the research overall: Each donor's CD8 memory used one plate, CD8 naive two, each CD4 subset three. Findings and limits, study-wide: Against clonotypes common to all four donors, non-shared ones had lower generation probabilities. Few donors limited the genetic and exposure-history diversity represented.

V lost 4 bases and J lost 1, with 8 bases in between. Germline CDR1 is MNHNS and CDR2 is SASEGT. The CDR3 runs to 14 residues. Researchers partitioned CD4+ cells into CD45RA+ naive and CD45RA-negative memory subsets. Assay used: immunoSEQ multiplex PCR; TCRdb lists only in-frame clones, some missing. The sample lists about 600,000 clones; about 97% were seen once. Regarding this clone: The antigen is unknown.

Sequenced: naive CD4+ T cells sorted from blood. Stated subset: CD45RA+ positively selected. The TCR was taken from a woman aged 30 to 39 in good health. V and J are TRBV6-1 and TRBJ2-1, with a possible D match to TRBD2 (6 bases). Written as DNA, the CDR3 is TGTGCCAGCAGTGTTGCGGGATCCTACAATGAGCAGTTCTTC. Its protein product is CASSVAGSYNEQFF.